This TCR beta chain was found in a study of shared clonotypes between healthy human individuals. Study as a whole: Researchers drew samples from two women and a few men aged 18 to 49.

This clone was detected ten times or more. TCRdb keeps only in-frame clones here, not all; method: immunoSEQ multiplex PCR. The table has about 1.1 million clones, about four fifths seen once. Germline-derived CDR1 and CDR2 are SGHVS and FQNEAQ. Trimming cost V 5 bases and J 1 base, with 15 bases left between them. The CDR3 is 16 residues long. This clonotype was obtained from a man younger than 30 in good health. Some clones in this sample may be carry-over from other donors' samples. Input material: memory CD4+ T cells from PBMCs. Described subset: CD45RA-negative fraction. The chain couples TRBV7-8 to TRBJ1-5; D gene unclear. CDR3 coding DNA: TGTGCCAGCAGCCTAGAATGGGGATCAAGCAATCAGCCCCAGCATTTT. Its protein is CASSLEWGSSNQPQHF. The full variable domain, with the rest looked up from reference TRBV7-8 and TRBJ1-5, is GAGVSQSPRYKVAKRGQDVALRCDPISGHVSLFWYQQALGQGPEFLTYFQNEAQLDKSGLPSDRFFAERPEGSVSTLKIQRTQQEDSAVYLCASSLEWGSSNQPQHFGDGTRLSIL.